This T cell receptor (beta chain) was identified during a study of blood T cell repertoires in COVID-19. Study-level background: Sites in the United States, Italy and Spain provided acute and convalescent COVID-19 samples. The cDNA or gDNA used as material had been derived from T cells, B-cell-depleted T cells, or PBMCs.

In the authors' workflow: Reference gene primers were amplified, and this amplification served to estimate nucleated cell counts. The protocol was immunoSEQ multiplex PCR, while the TCRdb copy is restricted to in-frame clones and leaves out a portion. V and J calls and clone size are given by that table; D and trimming were obtained from the DNA. The sample has over 250,000 clones, around 90% seen once. CDR1 is SGHDN and CDR2 is FVKESK in the germline V gene. This CDR3 is built from 15 residues. V was trimmed by 0 bases and J by 10 bases, leaving 15 bases between them. Source material: peripheral blood. This chain connects TRBV14 to TRBJ1-4, with unresolved D. This TCR derives from a man aged 45-60 years with acute or convalescent COVID-19. In nucleotides, the CDR3 is TGTGCCAGCAGCCAAGATTTGGGGAAGCGGGGAAAACTGTTTTTT. It translates to CASSQDLGKRGKLFF.